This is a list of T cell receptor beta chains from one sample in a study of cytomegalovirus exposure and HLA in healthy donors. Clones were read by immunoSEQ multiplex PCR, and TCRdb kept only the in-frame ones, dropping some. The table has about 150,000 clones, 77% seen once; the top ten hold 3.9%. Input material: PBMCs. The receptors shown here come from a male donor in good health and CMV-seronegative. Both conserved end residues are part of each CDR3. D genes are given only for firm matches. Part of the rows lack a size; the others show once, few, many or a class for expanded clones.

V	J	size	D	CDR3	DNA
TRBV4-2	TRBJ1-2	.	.	CASSQDLEGRDGYTF	TGTGCCAGCAGCCAAGATCTTGAGGGCCGGGATGGCTACACCTTC
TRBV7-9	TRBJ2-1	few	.	CASSSSMDEQFF	TGTGCCAGCAGCTCCAGTATGGATGAGCAGTTCTTC
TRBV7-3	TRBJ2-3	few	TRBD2	CASSKIAGGTDTQYF	TGTGCCAGCAGCAAAATAGCGGGAGGCACAGATACGCAGTATTTT
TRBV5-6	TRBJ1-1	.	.	CASSSSRGLEAFF	TGTGCCAGCAGCTCCAGCCGGGGATTGGAAGCTTTCTTT
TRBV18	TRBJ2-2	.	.	CASSPADRANTGELFF	TGTGCCAGCTCACCAGCGGACAGAGCGAACACCGGGGAGCTGTTTTTT
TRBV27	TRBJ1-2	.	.	CASSPIAGAGIGYTF	TGTGCCAGCAGTCCTATTGCAGGGGCAGGGATTGGCTACACCTTC
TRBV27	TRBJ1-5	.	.	CGVGGAHQPQHF	TGTGGGGTGGGGGGGGCGCATCAGCCCCAGCATTTT
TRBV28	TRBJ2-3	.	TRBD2	CASSQYPPGLAGGRTDTQYF	TGTGCCAGCAGCCAATACCCTCCGGGACTAGCGGGAGGGCGCACAGATACGCAGTATTTT
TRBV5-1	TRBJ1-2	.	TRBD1	CASSKGQGDGYTF	TGCGCCAGCAGCAAAGGACAGGGTGATGGCTACACCTTC
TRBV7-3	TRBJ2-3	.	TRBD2	CASSLGTSGGSDTQYF	TGTGCCAGCAGCCTAGGGACTAGCGGTGGGTCAGATACGCAGTATTTT
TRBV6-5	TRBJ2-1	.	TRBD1	CASSSTRQGNEQFF	TGTGCCAGCAGTTCGACCCGACAGGGCAATGAGCAGTTCTTC
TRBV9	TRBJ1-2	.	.	CASSPSRAPNYGYTF	TGTGCCAGCAGCCCAAGCAGGGCGCCTAACTATGGCTACACCTTC
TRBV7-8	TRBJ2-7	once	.	CASSLVVAGLEEQYF	TGTGCCAGCAGCTTAGTCGTGGCGGGATTGGAGGAGCAGTACTTC
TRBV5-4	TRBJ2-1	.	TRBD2	CASSPSGRSYNEQFF	TGTGCCAGCAGTCCGAGCGGGAGATCGTACAATGAGCAGTTCTTC
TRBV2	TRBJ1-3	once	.	CASRAPGQSSGNTIYF	TGTGCCAGCAGGGCACCAGGGCAGAGCTCTGGAAACACCATATATTTT
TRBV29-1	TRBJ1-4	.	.	CSGGVINEKLFF	TGCAGCGGGGGGGTAATTAATGAAAAACTGTTTTTT
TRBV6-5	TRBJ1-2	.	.	CASSLKAADRIYGYTF	TGTGCCAGCAGTTTAAAAGCCGCCGACAGGATCTATGGCTACACCTTC
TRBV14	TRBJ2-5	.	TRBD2	CASSRLLAGGKETQYF	TGTGCCAGCAGCCGTTTACTAGCGGGAGGAAAAGAGACCCAGTACTTC
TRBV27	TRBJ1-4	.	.	CASSWRPTGGEKLFF	TGTGCCAGCAGTTGGAGACCCACCGGTGGCGAAAAACTGTTTTTT
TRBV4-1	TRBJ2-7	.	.	CASSQVQAHEQYF	TGCGCCAGCAGCCAAGTACAGGCCCACGAGCAGTACTTC
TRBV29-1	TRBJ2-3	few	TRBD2	CSVRGVAGEATDTQYF	TGCAGCGTCCGAGGGGTGGCGGGAGAGGCCACAGATACGCAGTATTTT
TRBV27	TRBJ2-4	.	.	CASSLIGPNSQYF	TGTGCCAGCAGTTTGATCGGCCCCAACAGTCAGTACTTC
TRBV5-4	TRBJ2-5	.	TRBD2	CASSSGLAGGPGETQYF	TGTGCCAGCAGCTCGGGGCTAGCGGGAGGGCCGGGAGAGACCCAGTACTTC
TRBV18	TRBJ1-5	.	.	CASSPGVFSNQPQHF	TGTGCCAGCTCACCAGGAGTCTTTAGCAATCAGCCCCAGCATTTT
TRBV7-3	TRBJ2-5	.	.	CASSLRPRGETQYF	TGTGCCAGCAGCTTAAGGCCCAGGGGAGAGACCCAGTACTTC
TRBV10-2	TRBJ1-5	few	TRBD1	CASGTGENQPQHF	TGCGCCAGCGGGACAGGGGAAAATCAGCCCCAGCATTTT
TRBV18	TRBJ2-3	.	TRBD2	CASSPYRRGGLQNTDTQYF	TGTGCCAGCTCACCATATCGGCGGGGGGGTCTTCAAAACACAGATACGCAGTATTTT
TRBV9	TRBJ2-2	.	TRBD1	CASSVVTGVQNGELFF	TGTGCCAGCAGCGTAGTTACAGGGGTCCAAAACGGGGAGCTGTTTTTT
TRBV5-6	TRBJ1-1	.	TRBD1	CASSLNIGTGSRAEAFF	TGTGCCAGCAGCTTAAATATTGGGACAGGGAGTCGGGCTGAAGCTTTCTTT
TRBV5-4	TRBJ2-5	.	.	CASSHNAQGGTQYF	TGTGCCAGCAGCCATAACGCCCAGGGGGGGACCCAGTACTTC
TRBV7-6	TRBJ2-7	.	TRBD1	CASSPTGTGYEQYF	TGTGCCAGCAGCCCGACCGGGACAGGGTACGAGCAGTACTTC